Described below is a single TCR beta chain sequence and its context. Losses at the gene ends were 7 bases for V and 6 bases for J; bases not matched to a gene: 15. This CDR3 contains 15 residues. From germline, CDR1 is SEHNR and CDR2 FQNEAQ (reference sequence). These data originate in a study of blood T cell repertoires in COVID-19. Source study methods: Reference gene primer amplification in the assay estimated nucleated cell counts. The repertoire was sequenced with immunoSEQ multiplex PCR; TCRdb's copy has only in-frame clones and lacks some. That table is the source of V, J and clone size, and D and trimming were worked out from the DNA. The sample carries about 240,000 clones, 75% to 90% recorded once.

Input material: peripheral blood. The chain employs TRBV7-9 and TRBJ2-7; 7 positions agree with TRBD1. The sequence was collected from a man in his 60s who had recovered from COVID-19. CDR3 loop: CASTQRIRQGREQYV. The CDR3 DNA sequence: TGTGCCAGCACACAACGAATTAGACAGGGCCGCGAGCAGTACGTC.